This is a list of T cell receptor beta chains from one sample in a study of molecular identifiers for immune sequencing clone quantification. TCRdb reprocessed the PCR reads with MiXCR, giving one entry per CDR3 protein. The data show roughly 55,000 distinct CDR3 sequences, with about a third seen just once and about 4.1% held by the top ten. What was sequenced was naive CD8+ T cells from blood, with Jurkat cell RNA spiked in. These receptors originate from a human donor in good health. Some libraries in this study had Jurkat cell RNA spiked in. The CDR3 runs from the conserved cysteine through the conserved F or W. Fields, in order: D gene, CDR3 length, clone size, J gene, V gene, CDR3 DNA, CDR3 protein. A D gene is named only where the DNA matches it firmly. Not all rows give a size; the values are once, few, many and, for expanded clones, a class.

. | 12 | . | TRBJ2-7 | TRBV7-9 | TGTGCCAGCAGCTTATATCCGGGGGAGCAGTACTTC | CASSLYPGEQYF
. | 15 | many | TRBJ2-7 | TRBV28 | TGTGCCAGCAGTTTCGAGCAGGGGATGGGGTACGAGCAGTACTTC | CASSFEQGMGYEQYF
. | 13 | medium-sized | TRBJ2-3 | TRBV7-2 | TGTGCCAGCAGCTTGCTTAGCACAGATACGCAGTATTTT | CASSLLSTDTQYF
TRBD2 | 16 | . | TRBJ2-3 | TRBV19 | TGTGCCAGTTGTATCCTAGCGGGAGGGCCCCCAGATACGCAGTATTTT | CASCILAGGPPDTQYF
. | 15 | . | TRBJ2-5 | TRBV4-3 | TGCGCCAGCAGCCATGACTCGCTCGAGCAAGGGACCCAGTACTTC | CASSHDSLEQGTQYF
. | 20 | . | TRBJ2-6 | TRBV11-2 | TGTGCCAGCAGCTTAGATCTCGACGACATGGAGAACTCTGGGGCCAACGTCCTGACTTTC | CASSLDLDDMENSGANVLTF
. | 14 | few | TRBJ1-5 | TRBV4-2 | TGTGCCAGCAGCCAAGTACGCCTTGGGGAGCCCCAGCATTTT | CASSQVRLGEPQHF
. | 12 | . | TRBJ2-7 | TRBV20-1 | TGCAGTGCTAGACAGGGGGGCCACGAGCAGTACTTC | CSARQGGHEQYF
. | 14 | . | TRBJ1-1 | TRBV9 | TGTGCCAGCAGCTATCCCCAGGGGAACACTGAAGCTTTCTTT | CASSYPQGNTEAFF
TRBD2 | 16 | . | TRBJ2-3 | TRBV9 | TGTGCCAGCAGCATACGGACTAGCGGGAGCGCAGATACGCAGTATTTT | CASSIRTSGSADTQYF
. | 14 | . | TRBJ2-3 | TRBV24-1 | TGTGCCACCAATGCAGGGAATGAGGCAGATACGCAGTATTTT | CATNAGNEADTQYF
TRBD2 | 13 | many | TRBJ2-3 | TRBV15 | TGTGCCACCGGGACTAGCGGACCGGATACGCAGTATTTT | CATGTSGPDTQYF
. | 13 | . | TRBJ2-1 | TRBV19 | TGTGCCAGTAGGGGAATCTCCTACAATGAGCAGTTCTTC | CASRGISYNEQFF
TRBD1 | 13 | . | TRBJ2-3 | TRBV12-5 | TGTGCTAGTGGTTTGGCAGGGACAGGTACGCAGTATTTT | CASGLAGTGTQYF
. | 15 | many | TRBJ2-7 | TRBV7-2 | TGTGCCAGCAGCTTAGTAAGGGGGGGGCCCTACGAGCAGTACTTC | CASSLVRGGPYEQYF
TRBD2 | 16 | . | TRBJ2-1 | TRBV10-3 | TGTGCCATCAGTGAGTCCCTAGCGGGGCACTACAATGAGCAGTTCTTC | CAISESLAGHYNEQFF